This T cell receptor (beta chain) was observed in a study of human T cells and chemical hapten exposure. Noted time point: patch test 3, about 24 weeks after DPC sensitization. Treatment denoted: therapeutic diphenylcyclopropenone sensitization with weekly scalp DPC. The germline CDR1 and CDR2 sequences are MDHEN and SYDVKM. Germline trimming cut 8 bases from V and 4 bases from J; bases unmatched to any gene: 8. The CDR3 spans 15 residues. TCRdb reprocessed the RACE reads via MiXCR and lists one record per CDR3 protein. Here the sample spans about 120,000 distinct CDR3 sequences, about 11% being singletons.

The chain joins TRBV28 to TRBJ2-5, with 12 bases aligning to TRBD2. Material: whole blood, obtained in connection with sensitization to the hapten diphenylcyclopropenone (DPC). The sequence was collected from a woman aged 45 to 65 with alopecia areata. Some clones in this sample may be carry-over from other donors' samples. In nucleotides, the CDR3 is TGTGCCAGCTCTCCTAGCGGGAGGGCCAGAGAGACCCAGTACTTC. This codes for CASSPSGRARETQYF. Variable domain in full (rest from reference TRBV28 and TRBJ2-5): DVKVTQSSRYLVKRTGEKVFLECVQDMDHENMFWYRQDPGLGLRLIYFSYDVKMKEKGDIPEGYSVSREKKERFSLILESASTNQTSMYLCASSPSGRARETQYFGPGTRLLVL.